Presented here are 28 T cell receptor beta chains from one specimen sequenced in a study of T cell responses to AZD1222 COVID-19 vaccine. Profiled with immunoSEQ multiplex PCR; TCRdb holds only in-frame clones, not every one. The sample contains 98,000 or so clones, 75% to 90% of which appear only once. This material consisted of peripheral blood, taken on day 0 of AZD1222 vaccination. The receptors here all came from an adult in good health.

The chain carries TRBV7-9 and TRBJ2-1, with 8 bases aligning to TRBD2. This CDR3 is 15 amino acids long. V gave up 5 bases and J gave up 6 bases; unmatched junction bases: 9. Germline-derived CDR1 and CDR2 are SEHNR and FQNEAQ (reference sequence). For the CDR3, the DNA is TGTGCCAGCAGCCCTACGGGAGGGCCGGGCAATGAGCAGTTCTTC. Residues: CASSPTGGPGNEQFF.

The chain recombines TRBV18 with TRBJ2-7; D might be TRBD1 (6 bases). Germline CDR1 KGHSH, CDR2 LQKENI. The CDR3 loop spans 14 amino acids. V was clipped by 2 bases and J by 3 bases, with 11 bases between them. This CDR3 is CASSPYREGYEQYF. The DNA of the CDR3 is TGTGCCAGCTCACCATACAGGGAAGGCTACGAGCAGTACTTC. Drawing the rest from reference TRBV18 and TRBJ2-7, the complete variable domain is NAGVMQNPRHLVRRRGQEARLRCSPMKGHSHVYWYRQLPEEGLKFMVYLQKENIIDESGMPKERFSAEFPKEGPSILRIQQVVRGDSAAYFCASSPYREGYEQYFGPGTRLTVT.

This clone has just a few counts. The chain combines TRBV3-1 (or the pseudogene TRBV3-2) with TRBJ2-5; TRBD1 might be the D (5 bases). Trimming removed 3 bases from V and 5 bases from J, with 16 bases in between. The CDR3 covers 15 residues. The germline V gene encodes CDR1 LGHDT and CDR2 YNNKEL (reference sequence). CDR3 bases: TGTGCCAGCAGCCAGGGTAGGGGTTGGTATGAGACCCAGTACTTC. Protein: CASSQGRGWYETQYF.

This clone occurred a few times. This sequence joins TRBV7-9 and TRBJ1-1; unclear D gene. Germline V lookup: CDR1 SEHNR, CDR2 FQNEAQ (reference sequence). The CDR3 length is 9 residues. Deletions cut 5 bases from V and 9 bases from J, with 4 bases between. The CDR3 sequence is CASSPQAFF. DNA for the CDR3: TGTGCCAGCAGCCCCCAAGCTTTCTTT. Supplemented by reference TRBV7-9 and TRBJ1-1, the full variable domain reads DTGVSQNPRHKITKRGQNVTFRCDPISEHNRLYWYRQTLGQGPEFLTYFQNEAQLEKSRLLSDRFSAERPKGSFSTLEIQRTEQGDSAMYLCASSPQAFFGQGTRLTVV.

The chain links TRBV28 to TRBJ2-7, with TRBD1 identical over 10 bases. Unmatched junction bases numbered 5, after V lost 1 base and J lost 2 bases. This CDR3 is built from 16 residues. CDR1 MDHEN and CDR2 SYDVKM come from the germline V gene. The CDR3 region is CASSLSGQGRTYEQYF. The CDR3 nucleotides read TGTGCCAGCAGTTTATCGGGACAGGGGAGGACCTACGAGCAGTACTTC.

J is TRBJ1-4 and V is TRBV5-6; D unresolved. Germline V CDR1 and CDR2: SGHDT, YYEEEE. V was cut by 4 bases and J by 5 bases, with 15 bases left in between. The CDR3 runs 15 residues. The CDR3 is CASSPRERQNEKLFF. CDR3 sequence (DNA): TGTGCCAGCAGCCCCCGGGAAAGGCAAAATGAAAAACTGTTTTTT.

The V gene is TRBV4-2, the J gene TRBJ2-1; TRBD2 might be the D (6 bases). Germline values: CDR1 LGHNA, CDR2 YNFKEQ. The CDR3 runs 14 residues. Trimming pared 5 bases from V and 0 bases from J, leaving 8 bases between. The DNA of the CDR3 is TGTGCCAGCAGCGGGGGGAGCTCCTACAATGAGCAGTTCTTC. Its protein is CASSGGSSYNEQFF.

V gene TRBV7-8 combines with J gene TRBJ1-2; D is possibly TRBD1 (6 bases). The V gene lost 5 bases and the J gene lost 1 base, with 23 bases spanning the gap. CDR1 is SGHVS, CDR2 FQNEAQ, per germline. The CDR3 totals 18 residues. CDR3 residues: CASSPSSAGGWGNYGYTF. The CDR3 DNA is TGTGCCAGCAGCCCCTCCTCTGCGGGGGGCTGGGGTAACTATGGCTACACCTTC.

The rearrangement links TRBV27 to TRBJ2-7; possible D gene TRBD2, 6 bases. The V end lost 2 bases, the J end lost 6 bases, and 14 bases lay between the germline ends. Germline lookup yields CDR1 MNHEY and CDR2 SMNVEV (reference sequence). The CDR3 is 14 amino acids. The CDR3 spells CASSLGGVESEQYF. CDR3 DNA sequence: TGTGCCAGCAGTTTAGGCGGGGTAGAGTCCGAGCAGTACTTC.

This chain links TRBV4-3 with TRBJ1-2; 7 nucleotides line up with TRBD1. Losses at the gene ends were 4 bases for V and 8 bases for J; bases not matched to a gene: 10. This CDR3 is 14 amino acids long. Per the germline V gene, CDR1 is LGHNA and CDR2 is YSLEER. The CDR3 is CASSPLDRVEGYTF. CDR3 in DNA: TGCGCCAGCAGCCCTCTCGACAGGGTGGAGGGCTACACCTTC.

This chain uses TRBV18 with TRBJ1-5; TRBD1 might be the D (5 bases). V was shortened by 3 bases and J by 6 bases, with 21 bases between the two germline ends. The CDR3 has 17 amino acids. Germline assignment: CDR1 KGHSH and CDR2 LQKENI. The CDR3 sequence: CASSPDLGTASTQPQHF. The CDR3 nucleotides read TGTGCCAGCTCACCGGATTTAGGGACGGCCTCGACTCAGCCCCAGCATTTT.

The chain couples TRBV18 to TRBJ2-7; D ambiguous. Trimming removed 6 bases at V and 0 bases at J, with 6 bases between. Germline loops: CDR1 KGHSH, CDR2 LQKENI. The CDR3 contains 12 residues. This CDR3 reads CASSPSSYEQYF. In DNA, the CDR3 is TGTGCCAGCTCCCCTAGCTCCTACGAGCAGTACTTC.

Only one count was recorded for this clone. The CDR3 nucleotides read TGTGCCAGCAGCCAGCTGACAGGGGGCGCGAATGGCTACACCTTC. Translating it yields CASSQLTGGANGYTF. This chain joins TRBV4-2 and TRBJ1-2; 10 bases map to TRBD1. CDR1 and CDR2 from the germline V gene are LGHNA and YNFKEQ. This CDR3 spans 15 amino acids. The ends lost 3 bases at V and 6 bases at J; junction bases unmatched: 7.

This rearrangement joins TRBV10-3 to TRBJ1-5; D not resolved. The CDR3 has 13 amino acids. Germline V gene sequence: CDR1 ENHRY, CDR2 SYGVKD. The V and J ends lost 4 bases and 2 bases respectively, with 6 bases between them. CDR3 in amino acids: CAISGAGNQPQHF. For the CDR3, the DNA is TGTGCCATCAGTGGTGCGGGCAATCAGCCCCAGCATTTT.

The CDR3 sequence is CASSVVAQNYNEQFF. The CDR3 nucleotides are TGTGCCAGCAGCGTAGTAGCCCAGAACTACAATGAGCAGTTCTTC. J is TRBJ2-1 and V is TRBV9, with unresolved D. The germline gives CDR1 SGDLS, CDR2 YYNGEE. V shed 0 bases and J shed 3 bases, with 10 bases lying between them. The CDR3 spans 15 residues.

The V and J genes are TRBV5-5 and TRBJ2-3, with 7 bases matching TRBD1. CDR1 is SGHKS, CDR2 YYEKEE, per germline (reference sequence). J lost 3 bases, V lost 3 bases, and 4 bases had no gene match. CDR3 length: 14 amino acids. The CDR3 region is CASSSRTGTDTQYF. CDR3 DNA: TGTGCCAGCAGCTCCAGGACAGGTACAGATACGCAGTATTTT.

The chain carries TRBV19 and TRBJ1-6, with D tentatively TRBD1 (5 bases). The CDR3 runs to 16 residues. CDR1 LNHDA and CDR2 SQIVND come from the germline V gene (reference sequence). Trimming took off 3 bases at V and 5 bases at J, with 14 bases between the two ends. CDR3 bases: TGTGCCAGTAGTATTAGGGGACGTAGGGATAATTCACCCCTCCACTTT. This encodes CASSIRGRRDNSPLHF.

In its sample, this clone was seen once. The CDR3 nucleotides are TGTGCCAGCAGCACGACTGCGGGGGGACAGACCCAGTACTTC. Amino acid sequence: CASSTTAGGQTQYF. The genes are TRBV11-3 and TRBJ2-5, with 8 bases matching TRBD2. Germline CDR1 is SGHNT and CDR2 is YENEEA. The CDR3 is 14 amino acids. With V trimmed by 5 bases and J by 6 bases, 8 bases remained unmatched.

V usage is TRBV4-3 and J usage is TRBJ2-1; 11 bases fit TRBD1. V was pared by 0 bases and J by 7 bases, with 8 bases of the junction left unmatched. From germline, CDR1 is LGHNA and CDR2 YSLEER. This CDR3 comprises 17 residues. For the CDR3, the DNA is TGCGCCAGCAGCCAAGAATACGGGACAGGGGGTCTGAATGAGCAGTTCTTC. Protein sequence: CASSQEYGTGGLNEQFF.

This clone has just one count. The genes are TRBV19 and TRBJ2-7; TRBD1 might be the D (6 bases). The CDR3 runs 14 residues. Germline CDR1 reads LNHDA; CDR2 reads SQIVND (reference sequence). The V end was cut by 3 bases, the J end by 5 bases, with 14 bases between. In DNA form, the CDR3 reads TGTGCCAGTAGTATTACGTACAGGGAGAACGAGCAGTACTTC. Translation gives CASSITYRENEQYF.

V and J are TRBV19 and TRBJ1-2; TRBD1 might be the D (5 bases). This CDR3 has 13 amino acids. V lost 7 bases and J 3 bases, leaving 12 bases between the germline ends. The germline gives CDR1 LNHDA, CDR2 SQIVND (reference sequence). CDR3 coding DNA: TGTGCCAGTACCAATCAGGGATACTATGGCTACACCTTC. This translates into CASTNQGYYGYTF.

CDR3 coding DNA: TGTGCCAGCAGTTTATTCGGGACAGATAATGAAAAACTGTTTTTT. Translating it yields CASSLFGTDNEKLFF. This sequence joins TRBV28 and TRBJ1-4; 7 bases are a match to TRBD1. The CDR3 covers 15 residues. Trimming at V came to 1 base and at J to 4 bases, leaving 3 bases not matched to a gene. Germline CDR1 is MDHEN and CDR2 is SYDVKM.

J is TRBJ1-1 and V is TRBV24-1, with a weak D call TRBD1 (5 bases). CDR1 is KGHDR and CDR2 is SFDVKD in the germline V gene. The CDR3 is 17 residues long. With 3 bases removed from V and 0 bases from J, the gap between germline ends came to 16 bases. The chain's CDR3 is CATSDGAPGPMNTEAFF. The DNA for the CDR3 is TGTGCCACCAGTGATGGAGCTCCGGGACCTATGAACACTGAAGCTTTCTTT.

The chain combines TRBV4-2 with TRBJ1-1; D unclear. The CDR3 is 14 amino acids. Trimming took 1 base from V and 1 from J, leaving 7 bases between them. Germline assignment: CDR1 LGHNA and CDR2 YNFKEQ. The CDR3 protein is CASSQVGGNTEAFF. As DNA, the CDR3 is TGTGCCAGCAGCCAAGTGGGCGGGAACACTGAAGCTTTCTTT.

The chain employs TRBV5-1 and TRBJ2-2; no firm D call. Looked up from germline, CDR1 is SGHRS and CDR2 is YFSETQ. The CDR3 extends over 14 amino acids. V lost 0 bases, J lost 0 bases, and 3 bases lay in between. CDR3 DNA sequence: TGCGCCAGCAGCTTGGCTCCGAACACCGGGGAGCTGTTTTTT. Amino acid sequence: CASSLAPNTGELFF.

DNA for the CDR3: TGCGCCAGCAGCTTGGACGGGACAGGAAAGTACGAGCAGTACTTC. Its translation is CASSLDGTGKYEQYF. The chain has TRBV5-1 and TRBJ2-7, with 8 nucleotides matching TRBD1. The junction had 6 bases not matched to a gene; V was cut back by 0 bases and J by 4 bases. CDR3 size: 15 residues. Germline assignment: CDR1 SGHRS and CDR2 YFSETQ.

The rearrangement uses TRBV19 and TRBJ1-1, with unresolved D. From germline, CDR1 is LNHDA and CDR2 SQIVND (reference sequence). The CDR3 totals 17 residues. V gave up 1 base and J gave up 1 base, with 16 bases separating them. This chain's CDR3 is CASSIGKGGTENTEAFF. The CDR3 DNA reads TGTGCCAGTAGTATAGGAAAAGGAGGAACAGAGAACACTGAAGCTTTCTTT. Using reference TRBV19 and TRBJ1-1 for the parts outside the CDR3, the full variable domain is DGGITQSPKYLFRKEGQNVTLSCEQNLNHDAMYWYRQDPGQGLRLIYYSQIVNDFQKGDIAEGYSVSREKKESFPLTVTSAQKNPTAFYLCASSIGKGGTENTEAFFGQGTRLTVV.

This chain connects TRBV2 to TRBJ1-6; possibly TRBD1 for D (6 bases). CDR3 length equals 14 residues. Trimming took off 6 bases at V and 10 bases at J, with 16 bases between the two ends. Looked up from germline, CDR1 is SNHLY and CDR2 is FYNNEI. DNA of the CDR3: TGTGCCAGCAGAATGGGGGCGAAACGATCACCCCTCCACTTT. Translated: CASRMGAKRSPLHF.